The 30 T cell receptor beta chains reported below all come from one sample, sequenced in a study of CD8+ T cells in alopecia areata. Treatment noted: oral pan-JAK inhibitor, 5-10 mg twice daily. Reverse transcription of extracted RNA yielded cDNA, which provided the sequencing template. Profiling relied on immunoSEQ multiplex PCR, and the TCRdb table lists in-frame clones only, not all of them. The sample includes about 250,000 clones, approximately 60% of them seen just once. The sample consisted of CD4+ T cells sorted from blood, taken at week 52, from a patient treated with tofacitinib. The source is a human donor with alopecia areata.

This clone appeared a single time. For the CDR3, the DNA is TGTGCCAGCAGCTTAGGGGACAGGGGGCTTCATGGCTACACCTTC. The encoded protein is CASSLGDRGLHGYTF. The chain employs TRBV7-8 and TRBJ1-2; 12 nucleotides line up with TRBD1. The CDR3 is 15 amino acids. The germline gives CDR1 SGHVS, CDR2 FQNEAQ. Trimming at V came to 1 base and at J to 6 bases, leaving 3 bases not matched to a gene.

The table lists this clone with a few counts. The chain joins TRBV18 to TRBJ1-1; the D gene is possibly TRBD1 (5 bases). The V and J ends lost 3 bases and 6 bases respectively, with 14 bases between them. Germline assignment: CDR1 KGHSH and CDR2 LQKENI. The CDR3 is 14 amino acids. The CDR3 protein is CASSPSAGKAEAFF. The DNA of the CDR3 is TGTGCCAGCTCACCTTCTGCAGGGAAGGCTGAAGCTTTCTTT.

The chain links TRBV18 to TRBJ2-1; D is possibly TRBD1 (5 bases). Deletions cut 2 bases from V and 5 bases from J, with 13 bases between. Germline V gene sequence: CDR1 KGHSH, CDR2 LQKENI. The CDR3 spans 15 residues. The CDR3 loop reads CASSPRQGSHNEQFF. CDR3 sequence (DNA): TGTGCCAGCTCACCAAGGCAGGGTAGCCACAATGAGCAGTTCTTC.

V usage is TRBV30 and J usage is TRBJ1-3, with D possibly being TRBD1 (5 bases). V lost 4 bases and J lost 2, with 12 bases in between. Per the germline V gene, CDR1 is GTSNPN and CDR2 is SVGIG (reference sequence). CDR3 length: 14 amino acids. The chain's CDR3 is CAWTSEGTGNTIYF. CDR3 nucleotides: TGTGCCTGGACGAGTGAGGGGACTGGAAACACCATATATTTT.

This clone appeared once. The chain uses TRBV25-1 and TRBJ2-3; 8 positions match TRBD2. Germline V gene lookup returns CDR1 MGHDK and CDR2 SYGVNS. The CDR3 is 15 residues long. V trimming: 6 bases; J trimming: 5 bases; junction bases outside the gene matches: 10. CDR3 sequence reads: CASRIRGGPGDTQYF. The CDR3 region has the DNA TGTGCCAGCAGGATCCGGGGGGGCCCTGGAGATACGCAGTATTTT.

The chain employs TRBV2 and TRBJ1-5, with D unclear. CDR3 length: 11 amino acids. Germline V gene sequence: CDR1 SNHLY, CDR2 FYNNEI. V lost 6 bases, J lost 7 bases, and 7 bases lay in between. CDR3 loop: CASRLDQPQHF. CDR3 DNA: TGTGCCAGCAGATTGGACCAGCCCCAGCATTTT.

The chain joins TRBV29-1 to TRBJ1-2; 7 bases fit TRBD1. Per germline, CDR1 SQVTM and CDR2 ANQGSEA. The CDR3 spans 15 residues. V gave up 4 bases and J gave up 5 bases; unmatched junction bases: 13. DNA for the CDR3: TGCAGCGTTGCCGGTGGCAGGGGGGAAAAATATGGCTACACCTTC. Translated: CSVAGGRGEKYGYTF. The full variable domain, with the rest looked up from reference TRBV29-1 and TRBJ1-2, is SAVISQKPSRDICQRGTSLTIQCQVDSQVTMMFWYRQQPGQSLTLIATANQGSEATYESGFVIDKFPISRPNLTFSTLTVSNMSPEDSSIYLCSVAGGRGEKYGYTFGSGTRLTVV.

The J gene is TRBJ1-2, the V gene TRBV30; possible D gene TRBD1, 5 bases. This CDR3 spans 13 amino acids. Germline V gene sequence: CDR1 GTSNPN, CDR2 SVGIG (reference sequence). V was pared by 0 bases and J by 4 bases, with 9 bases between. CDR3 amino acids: CAWSVRQSYGYTF. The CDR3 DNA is TGTGCCTGGAGTGTTAGACAGTCCTATGGCTACACCTTC.

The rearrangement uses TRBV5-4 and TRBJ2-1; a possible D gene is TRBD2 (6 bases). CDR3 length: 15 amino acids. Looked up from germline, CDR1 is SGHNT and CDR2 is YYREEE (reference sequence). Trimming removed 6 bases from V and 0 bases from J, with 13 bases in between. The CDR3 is CASTSGGSSYNEQFF. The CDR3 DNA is TGTGCCAGCACCTCTGGGGGGAGCTCCTACAATGAGCAGTTCTTC.

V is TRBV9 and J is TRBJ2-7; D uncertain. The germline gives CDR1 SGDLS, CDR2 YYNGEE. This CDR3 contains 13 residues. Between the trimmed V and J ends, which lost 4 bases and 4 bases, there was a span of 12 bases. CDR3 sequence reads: CASSPQPLYEQYF. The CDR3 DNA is TGTGCCAGCAGCCCACAACCCCTTTACGAGCAGTACTTC.

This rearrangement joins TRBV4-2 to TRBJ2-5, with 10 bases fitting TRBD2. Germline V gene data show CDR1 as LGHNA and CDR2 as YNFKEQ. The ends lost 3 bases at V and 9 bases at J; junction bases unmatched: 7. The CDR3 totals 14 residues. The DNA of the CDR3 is TGTGCCAGCAGCCAGGCCGGGACTAGCGAGCCCCAGTACTTC. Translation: CASSQAGTSEPQYF.

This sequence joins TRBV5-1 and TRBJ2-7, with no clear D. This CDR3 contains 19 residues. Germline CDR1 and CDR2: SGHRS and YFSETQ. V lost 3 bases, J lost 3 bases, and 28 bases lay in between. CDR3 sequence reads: CASSSISFSVNTRFYEQYF. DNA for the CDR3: TGCGCCAGCAGCTCAATCTCCTTCTCGGTCAACACCCGATTCTACGAGCAGTACTTC. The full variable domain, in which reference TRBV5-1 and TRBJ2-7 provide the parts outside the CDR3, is KAGVTQTPRYLIKTRGQQVTLSCSPISGHRSVSWYQQTPGQGLQFLFEYFSETQRNKGNFPGRFSGRQFSNSRSEMNVSTLELGDSALYLCASSSISFSVNTRFYEQYFGPGTRLTVT.

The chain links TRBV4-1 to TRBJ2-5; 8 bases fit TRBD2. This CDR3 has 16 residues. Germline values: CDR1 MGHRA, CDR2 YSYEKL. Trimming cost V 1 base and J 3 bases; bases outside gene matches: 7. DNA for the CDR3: TGCGCCAGCAGCCAAGTGGCGGGGGGCCGTAAAGAGACCCAGTACTTC. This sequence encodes CASSQVAGGRKETQYF.

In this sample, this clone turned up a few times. CDR3 nucleotide sequence: TGTGCCAGTAGTCATCGGGGGAACACCGGGGAGCTGTTTTTT. Amino acids: CASSHRGNTGELFF. This chain connects TRBV19 to TRBJ2-2, with D possibly matching TRBD2 (5 bases). This CDR3 has 14 amino acids. V was clipped by 5 bases and J by 1 base, with 8 bases between them. From germline, CDR1 is LNHDA and CDR2 SQIVND (reference sequence).

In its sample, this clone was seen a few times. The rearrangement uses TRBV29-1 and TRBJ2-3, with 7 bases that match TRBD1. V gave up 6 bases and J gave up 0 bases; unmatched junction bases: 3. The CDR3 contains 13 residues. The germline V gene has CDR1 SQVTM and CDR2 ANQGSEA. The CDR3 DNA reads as TGCAGCGTCACAGGGGAGAGCACAGATACGCAGTATTTT. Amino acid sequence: CSVTGESTDTQYF.

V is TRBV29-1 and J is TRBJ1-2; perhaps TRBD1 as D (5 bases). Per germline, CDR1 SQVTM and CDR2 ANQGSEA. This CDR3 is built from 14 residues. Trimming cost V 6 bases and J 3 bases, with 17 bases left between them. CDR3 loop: CSVRVLPGDYGYTF. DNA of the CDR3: TGCAGCGTCAGGGTCTTACCTGGGGACTATGGCTACACCTTC.

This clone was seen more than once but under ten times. CDR3: CASSPATGATTPRPQHF. The CDR3 DNA reads TGTGCCAGCTCACCAGCAACAGGGGCCACTACCCCTCGGCCCCAGCATTTT. The genes are TRBV18 and TRBJ1-5; 7 positions match TRBD1. Losses at the gene ends were 2 bases for V and 9 bases for J; bases not matched to a gene: 16. There are 17 residues in the CDR3. Germline lookup yields CDR1 KGHSH and CDR2 LQKENI.

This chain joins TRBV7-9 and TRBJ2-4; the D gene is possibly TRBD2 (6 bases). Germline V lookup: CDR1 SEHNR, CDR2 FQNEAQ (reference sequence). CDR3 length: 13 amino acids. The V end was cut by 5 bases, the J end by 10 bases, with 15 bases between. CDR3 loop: CASSPRDFPIQYF. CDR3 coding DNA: TGTGCCAGCAGCCCGCGGGACTTCCCGATTCAGTACTTC.

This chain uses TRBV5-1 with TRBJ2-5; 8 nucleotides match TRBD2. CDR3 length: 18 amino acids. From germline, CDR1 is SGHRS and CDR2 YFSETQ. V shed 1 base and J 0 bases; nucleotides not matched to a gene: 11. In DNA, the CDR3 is TGCGCCAGCAGCTTGTATCAGCGGGGGCCATGGTACCAAGAGACCCAGTACTTC. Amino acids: CASSLYQRGPWYQETQYF.

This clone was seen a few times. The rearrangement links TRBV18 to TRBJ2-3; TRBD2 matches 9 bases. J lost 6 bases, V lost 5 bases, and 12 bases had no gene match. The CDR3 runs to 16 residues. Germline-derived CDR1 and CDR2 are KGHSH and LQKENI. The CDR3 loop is CASSSLLAGIWDTQYF. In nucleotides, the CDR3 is TGTGCCAGCTCATCCCTGCTAGCGGGGATCTGGGATACGCAGTATTTT.

This CDR3 is CASSPGGAGAGELFF. DNA of the CDR3: TGCGCCAGCAGTCCCGGGGGGGCGGGTGCCGGGGAGCTGTTTTTT. V usage is TRBV4-3 and J usage is TRBJ2-2; 8 bases agree with TRBD2. Germline V gene data show CDR1 as LGHNA and CDR2 as YSLEER. The ends lost 6 bases at V and 6 bases at J; junction bases unmatched: 9. This CDR3 is 15 amino acids long.

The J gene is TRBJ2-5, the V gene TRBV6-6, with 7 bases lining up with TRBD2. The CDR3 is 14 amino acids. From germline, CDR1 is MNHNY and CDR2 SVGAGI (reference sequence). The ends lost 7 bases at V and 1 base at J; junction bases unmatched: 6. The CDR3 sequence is CASNTGGPQETQYF. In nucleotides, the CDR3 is TGTGCCAGCAATACGGGGGGACCCCAAGAGACCCAGTACTTC.

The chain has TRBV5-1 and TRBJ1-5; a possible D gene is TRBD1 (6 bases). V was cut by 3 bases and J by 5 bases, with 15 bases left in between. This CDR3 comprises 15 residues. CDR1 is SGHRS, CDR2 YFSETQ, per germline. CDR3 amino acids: CASSWGPSRDQPQHF. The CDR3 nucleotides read TGCGCCAGCAGCTGGGGGCCGAGCAGGGATCAGCCCCAGCATTTT.

CDR3 nucleotide sequence: TGTGCCAGCAGCCCGTGGCAGGGGGAGGGAGAGCAGTACTTC. It yields the protein CASSPWQGEGEQYF. J is TRBJ2-7 and V is TRBV7-3; tentatively, D is TRBD1 or TRBD2 (7 bases each). V lost 5 bases and J 7 bases, leaving 18 bases between the germline ends. Looked up from germline, CDR1 is SGHTA and CDR2 is FQGTGA. The CDR3 consists of 14 residues.

CDR3 loop: CASSTLTGNTGELFF. Written as DNA, the CDR3 is TGTGCCAGCAGTACCCTGACAGGGAACACCGGGGAGCTGTTTTTT. The V gene is TRBV6-5, the J gene TRBJ2-2, with D perhaps matching TRBD1 (6 bases). CDR3 length: 15 residues. CDR1 is MNHEY, CDR2 SVGAGI, per germline. V gave up 5 bases and J gave up 1 base, with 11 bases separating them.

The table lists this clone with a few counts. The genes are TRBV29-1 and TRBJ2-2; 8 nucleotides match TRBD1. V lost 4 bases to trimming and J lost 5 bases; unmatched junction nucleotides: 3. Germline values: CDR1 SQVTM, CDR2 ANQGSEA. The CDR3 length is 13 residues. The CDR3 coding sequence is TGCAGCGTTGGACAGGGGCCTACCGGGGAGCTGTTTTTT. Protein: CSVGQGPTGELFF.

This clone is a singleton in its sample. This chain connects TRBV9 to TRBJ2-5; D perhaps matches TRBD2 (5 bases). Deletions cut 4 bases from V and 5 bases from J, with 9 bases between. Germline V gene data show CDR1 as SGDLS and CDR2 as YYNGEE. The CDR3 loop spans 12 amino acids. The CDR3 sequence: CASSTRGETQYF. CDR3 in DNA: TGTGCCAGCAGCACCCGCGGGGAGACCCAGTACTTC. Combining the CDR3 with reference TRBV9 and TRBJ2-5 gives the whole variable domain DSGVTQTPKHLITATGQRVTLRCSPRSGDLSVYWYQQSLDQGLQFLIQYYNGEERAKGNILERFSAQQFPDLHSELNLSSLELGDSALYFCASSTRGETQYFGPGTRLLVL.

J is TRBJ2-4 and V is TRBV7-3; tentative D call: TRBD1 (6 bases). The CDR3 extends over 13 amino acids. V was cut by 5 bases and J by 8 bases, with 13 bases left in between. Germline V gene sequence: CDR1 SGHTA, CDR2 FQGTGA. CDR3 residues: CASSPGQSDIQYF. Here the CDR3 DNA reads TGTGCCAGCAGCCCCGGACAGTCGGACATTCAGTACTTC.

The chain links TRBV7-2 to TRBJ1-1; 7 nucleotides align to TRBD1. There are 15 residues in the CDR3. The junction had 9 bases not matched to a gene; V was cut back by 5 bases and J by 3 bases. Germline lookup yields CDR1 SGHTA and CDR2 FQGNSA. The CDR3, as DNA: TGTGCCAGCAGCCGCAGGACAGGTTCGGACACTGAAGCTTTCTTT. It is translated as CASSRRTGSDTEAFF.

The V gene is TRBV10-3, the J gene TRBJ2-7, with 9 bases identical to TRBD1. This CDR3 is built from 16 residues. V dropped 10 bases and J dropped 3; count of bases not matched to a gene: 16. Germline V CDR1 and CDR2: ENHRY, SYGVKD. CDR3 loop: CASAPEPGQGFYEQYF. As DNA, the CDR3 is TGTGCCAGCGCTCCCGAACCGGGACAGGGTTTCTACGAGCAGTACTTC.